The 20 T cell receptor beta chains below all came from one sample that was sequenced in a study of T cells in Graves' hyperthyroidism and ophthalmopathy. Amplified regions were TCR beta CDR3 sequences from RNA transcripts. The HTBI primer set drove a first-round RT-PCR of the TCR CDR3. TCRdb called the multiplex PCR reads again in MiXCR, with one record for every CDR3 protein. The sample shows fewer than 650,000 distinct CDR3 sequences, approximately 15% of them seen only once. The sequenced sample was blood. The receptors shown here come from a woman younger than 35 with Graves' ophthalmopathy.

There are many counts of this clonotype. The genes are TRBV2 and TRBJ1-1, with 10 nucleotides matching TRBD1. V lost 3 bases to trimming and J lost 3 bases; unmatched junction nucleotides: 4. Germline V gene sequence: CDR1 SNHLY, CDR2 FYNNEI. The CDR3 has 15 amino acids. CDR3 sequence: CASSEDGTGDTEAFF. CDR3 DNA sequence: TGTGCCAGCAGTGAGGACGGGACAGGGGACACTGAAGCTTTCTTT.

This clonotype came up many times. The rearrangement joins TRBV6-2 or TRBV6-3 to TRBJ2-1, with 10 bases aligning to TRBD2. Losses at the gene ends were 6 bases for V and 8 bases for J; bases not matched to a gene: 7. Germline-derived CDR1 and CDR2 are MNHEY and SVGEGT. This CDR3 has 14 residues. DNA of the CDR3: TGTGCCAGCAGGAAGCGGGAGGGCCTCGATGAGCAGTTCTTC. Translating it yields CASRKREGLDEQFF.

This clonotype was seen repeatedly, ten times or more. This rearrangement joins TRBV11-2 to TRBJ2-3; TRBD1 agrees at 10 bases. The ends lost 6 bases at V and 6 bases at J; junction bases unmatched: 9. Germline values: CDR1 SGHAT, CDR2 FQNNGV. This CDR3 is 15 amino acids long. CDR3 protein: CASRGWDRGSDTQYF. CDR3 in DNA: TGTGCCAGCAGGGGATGGGACAGGGGATCGGATACGCAGTATTTT.

The sample holds many counts of this clonotype. V gene TRBV2 combines with J gene TRBJ1-1, with 8 bases lining up with TRBD1. Losses at the gene ends were 6 bases for V and 1 base for J; bases not matched to a gene: 4. CDR3 length equals 14 residues. Germline V gene lookup returns CDR1 SNHLY and CDR2 FYNNEI. CDR3 residues: CASRKTGANTEAFF. The CDR3 DNA follows: TGTGCCAGCAGGAAGACAGGGGCGAACACTGAAGCTTTCTTT.

This clonotype was found a few times. CDR3 bases: TGTGCCAGCAGCTTGGGGATAGAGACCCAGTACTTC. Protein: CASSLGIETQYF. The rearrangement uses TRBV5-5 and TRBJ2-5; D is ambiguous. V gave up 0 bases and J gave up 4 bases, with 4 bases separating them. CDR1 is SGHKS and CDR2 is YYEKEE in the germline V gene (reference sequence). CDR3 length equals 12 residues. Filled out from reference TRBV5-5 and TRBJ2-5, the complete variable domain reads DAGVTQSPTHLIKTRGQQVTLRCSPISGHKSVSWYQQVLGQGPQFIFQYYEKEERGRGNFPDRFSARQFPNYSSELNVNALLLGDSALYLCASSLGIETQYFGPGTRLLVL.

The V and J genes are TRBV12-3 or TRBV12-4 and TRBJ2-7, with 7 bases matching TRBD1. Germline trimming cut 4 bases from V and 1 base from J; bases unmatched to any gene: 10. This CDR3 is built from 16 residues. In nucleotides, the CDR3 is TGTGCCAGCAGTTCTCCCGCGACAGGGAGTTCCTACGAGCAGTACTTC. Its protein product is CASSSPATGSSYEQYF.

The rearrangement links TRBV6-1 to TRBJ2-4; TRBD2 matches at 11 bases. Per germline, CDR1 MNHNS and CDR2 SASEGT. This CDR3 is built from 19 residues. The V gene end was trimmed by 6 bases and the J gene end by 0 bases; junction bases not matched to a gene: 13. For the CDR3, the DNA is TGTGCCAGCAGCCTCCCTTCCCGACTAGCGGGGCTAGCCAAAAACATTCAGTACTTC. Encoded protein: CASSLPSRLAGLAKNIQYF.

Many counts were recorded for this clonotype. The chain recombines TRBV20-1 with TRBJ2-7; 7 bases match TRBD2. The V gene's germline CDR1 is DFQATT and CDR2 SNEGSKA (reference sequence). The CDR3 consists of 15 residues. Germline trimming cut 5 bases from V and 0 bases from J; bases unmatched to any gene: 10. As DNA, the CDR3 is TGCAGTGCTGAGGGGTGGCTAGCGGACTCCTACGAGCAGTACTTC. Its protein is CSAEGWLADSYEQYF.

This clonotype has ten or more counts. The genes are TRBV2 and TRBJ1-2; D remains ambiguous. The germline V gene has CDR1 SNHLY and CDR2 FYNNEI. CDR3 length equals 15 residues. V was trimmed by 0 bases and J by 2 bases, leaving 10 bases between them. The CDR3 protein is CASSEAATGNYGYTF. The CDR3 nucleotides read TGTGCCAGCAGTGAAGCCGCGACGGGAAACTATGGCTACACCTTC.

This clonotype was seen repeatedly, ten times or more. This chain joins TRBV2 and TRBJ2-3; no clear D gene. V was trimmed by 6 bases and J by 1 base, leaving 14 bases between them. This CDR3 region has 15 residues. Germline CDR1 and CDR2: SNHLY and FYNNEI. CDR3 DNA: TGTGCCAGCAGATACAGTGTGAGTGGCACAGATACGCAGTATTTT. Amino acids: CASRYSVSGTDTQYF. Full variable domain (outside the CDR3, taken from reference TRBV2 and TRBJ2-3): EPEVTQTPSHQVTQMGQEVILRCVPISNHLYFYWYRQILGQKVEFLVSFYNNEISEKSEIFDDQFSVERPDGSNFTLKIRSTKLEDSAMYFCASRYSVSGTDTQYFGPGTRLTVL.

This clonotype was observed many times. The chain links TRBV13 to TRBJ1-4, with D perhaps TRBD1 (6 bases). This CDR3 is 14 amino acids long. Germline CDR1 reads PRHDT; CDR2 reads FYEKMQ (reference sequence). Trimming cost V 2 bases and J 8 bases, with 12 bases left between them. The CDR3 reads CASSLSGAREKLFF. DNA for the CDR3: TGTGCCAGCAGCTTATCAGGGGCACGGGAAAAACTGTTTTTT.

Many counts were recorded for this clonotype. This chain links TRBV7-9 with TRBJ2-1, with unresolved D. The ends were cut back, 1 base at V and 9 bases at J, with 10 bases in the middle. The CDR3 sequence is 13 residues long. The germline gives CDR1 SEHNR, CDR2 FQNEAQ (reference sequence). DNA of the CDR3: TGTGCCAGCAGCTTAGTACAACCTCTTGAGCAGTTCTTC. Its translation: CASSLVQPLEQFF.

This clonotype was counted at least ten times. The chain joins TRBV7-8 to TRBJ1-1, with TRBD1 as a possible D gene (5 bases). The CDR3 spans 14 residues. V lost 4 bases, J lost 6 bases, and 15 bases lay in between. CDR1 and CDR2 from the germline V gene are SGHVS and FQNEAQ. The DNA for the CDR3 is TGTGCCAGCAGCTCCCGGTCCGGGGCTGCTGAAGCTTTCTTT. It encodes CASSSRSGAAEAFF.

The V gene is TRBV28, the J gene TRBJ1-3; no definite D call. Germline-derived CDR1 and CDR2 are MDHEN and SYDVKM. V lost 2 bases to trimming and J lost 4 bases, with 9 bases between them. This CDR3 has 14 amino acids. The DNA of the CDR3 is TGTGCCAGCAGTTTAGGAGGGCAAGGAAACACCATATATTTT. Translation gives CASSLGGQGNTIYF.

This clonotype has ten or more counts. The chain links TRBV2 to TRBJ1-6; weak D call: TRBD1 (5 bases). This CDR3 is 16 amino acids long. V was trimmed by 6 bases and J by 6 bases, leaving 18 bases between them. The germline CDR1 and CDR2 sequences are SNHLY and FYNNEI. CDR3 nucleotides: TGTGCCAGCAGCCAGGGTATCCCGGGGGGTAATTCACCCCTCCACTTT. Translated, it gives CASSQGIPGGNSPLHF.

There are many counts of this clonotype. The chain has TRBV6-1 and TRBJ1-5; possibly TRBD1 for D (5 bases). The V gene's germline CDR1 is MNHNS and CDR2 SASEGT. Between the trimmed V and J ends, which lost 0 bases and 6 bases, there was a span of 18 bases. This CDR3 has 17 amino acids. The CDR3 sequence is CASSEAPAGGEGQPQHF. For the CDR3, the DNA is TGTGCCAGCAGTGAAGCCCCCGCGGGGGGAGAGGGTCAGCCCCAGCATTTT.

This clonotype was seen only a few times. A much more abundant neighbour one base away suggests this may be a read error. This chain joins TRBV28 and TRBJ2-7; no reliable D call. The CDR3 length is 14 residues. From germline, CDR1 is MDHEN and CDR2 SYDVKM. The CDR3 DNA sequence: TGTGCCAGCAGTTTATTCCATCTCTCCTACGAGCAGTGCTTC. This translates into CASSLFHLSYEQCF.

The rearrangement joins TRBV4-3 to TRBJ1-6; D not resolved. This CDR3 contains 16 residues. V gave up 1 base and J gave up 5 bases, with 12 bases separating them. CDR1 is LGHNA and CDR2 is YSLEER in the germline V gene. The CDR3 reads CASSQVGGFDNSPLHF. The CDR3 coding sequence is TGCGCCAGCAGCCAAGTAGGAGGTTTCGATAATTCACCCCTCCACTTT.

This clonotype was seen at least ten times. The V and J genes are TRBV7-6 and TRBJ1-5, with D perhaps matching TRBD1 (6 bases). Germline lookup yields CDR1 SGHVS and CDR2 FNYEAQ. The CDR3 is 15 residues long. The V gene lost 5 bases and the J gene lost 4 bases, with 15 bases spanning the gap. For the CDR3, the DNA is TGTGCCAGCAGCGCATACAGGGACTATAATCAGCCCCAGCATTTT. Translating it yields CASSAYRDYNQPQHF.

The chain recombines TRBV9 with TRBJ2-3; D gene uncertain. This CDR3 has 15 amino acids. Between the trimmed V and J ends, which lost 4 bases and 1 base, there was a span of 13 bases. Germline CDR1 and CDR2: SGDLS and YYNGEE. CDR3 in DNA: TGTGCCAGCAGCCCCAGAGTCGAGCGCACAGATACGCAGTATTTT. It yields the protein CASSPRVERTDTQYF.